The T cell receptor beta chain under discussion was sequenced for a study of CD8 T cells in Susac syndrome. Random hexamers primed reverse transcription of roughly 0.5 to 1 ug RNA. TCRdb independently ran MiXCR on the immunoSEQ multiplex PCR reads; one entry per CDR3 protein. The table has some 68,000 distinct CDR3 sequences, roughly 93% seen once. Material: CD4+ T cells from PBMCs. The source of this sequence is a human donor with Susac syndrome.

The CDR3 loop reads CSARAGRLNEKLFF. The DNA for the CDR3 is TGCAGTGCTAGAGCGGGCAGGTTGAATGAAAAACTGTTTTTT. This sequence joins TRBV20-1 and TRBJ1-4; the D is unclear. Trimming shortened V by 1 base and J by 5 bases, and 11 bases separated the two germline ends. This CDR3 comprises 14 residues. Per the germline V gene, CDR1 is DFQATT and CDR2 is SNEGSKA (reference sequence).